The 10 T cell receptor beta chains reported below all come from one sample, sequenced in a study of control samples from healthy donors and cancer patients (dated by TCRdb to 2020 to 2021). The receptor library was made with the immunoSEQ multiplex PCR assay. Sourced from immuneACCESS, this table was stored by TCRdb with only in-frame sequences that have V and J called. A share of the clones is absent; for the studies checked, an unresolved V gene accounts for under half, and the remainder has no known explanation. The sample records some 74,000 clones, 94% of which are singletons. 2.8% of the sample goes to the ten largest clones. The sequencing sample was made of blood. The source of these receptors is a woman in her thirties in good health.

The count of this clone is one. The chain carries TRBV19 and TRBJ1-4, with unresolved D. Germline CDR1 and CDR2: LNHDA and SQIVND (reference sequence). V shed 10 bases and J shed 4 bases, with 13 bases lying between them. CDR3 size: 13 residues. The CDR3 DNA follows: TGTGCCACCTCGGAGGTGGGTAATGAAAAACTGTTTTTT. Amino acid sequence: CATSEVGNEKLFF.

The V call is TRBV24-1, the J call TRBJ1-2; D is unclear. The V end was cut by 10 bases, the J end by 10 bases, with 42 bases between. Germline CDR1 is KGHDR and CDR2 is SFDVKD. There are 20 residues in the CDR3. For the CDR3, the DNA is TGTGCCACTCAAGAAATGAGCCCGGGCCTCCAGCCGACCTTCCTATGTGACTACACCTTC. Its protein is CATQEMSPGLQPTFLCDYTF.

V and J are TRBV5-4 and TRBJ1-4; possibly TRBD1 for D (6 bases). Germline V gene data show CDR1 as SGHNT and CDR2 as YYREEE (reference sequence). V lost 3 bases and J lost 7, with 19 bases in between. The CDR3 runs to 16 residues. As DNA, the CDR3 is TGTGCCAGCAGCTCAGCCAGCGGGGACATAAGTGAAAAACTGTTTTTT. It encodes CASSSASGDISEKLFF.

This clone has only one observation. This sequence joins TRBV5-1 and TRBJ2-1; TRBD2 matches at 8 bases. Germline V gene data show CDR1 as SGHRS and CDR2 as YFSETQ. J lost 2 bases, V lost 2 bases, and 6 bases had no gene match. The CDR3 extends over 16 amino acids. The CDR3 is CASSLWAGGTYNEQFF. For the CDR3, the DNA is TGCGCCAGCAGCTTATGGGCGGGGGGAACCTACAATGAGCAGTTCTTC.

J is TRBJ1-4 and V is TRBV19; the D gene is possibly TRBD1 (5 bases). CDR3 length: 21 amino acids. Trimming stripped 0 bases from V and 2 bases from J, with 25 bases between. CDR1 and CDR2 (germline): LNHDA, SQIVND (reference sequence). The CDR3 loop is CASSIDRTDTKWGLTNEKLFF. CDR3 bases: TGTGCCAGTAGTATAGACCGGACCGACACCAAATGGGGCTTGACTAATGAAAAACTGTTTTTT.

This clone was counted between two and nine times. The chain couples TRBV27 to TRBJ1-4; 9 bases align to TRBD1. CDR1 and CDR2 from the germline V gene are MNHEY and SMNVEV (reference sequence). The CDR3 totals 16 residues. With V trimmed by 0 bases and J by 5 bases, 4 bases remained unmatched. The CDR3 loop is CASSLSGGTGNEKLFF. In DNA, the CDR3 is TGTGCCAGCAGTTTATCGGGCGGGACAGGGAATGAAAAACTGTTTTTT.

V gene TRBV10-1 combines with J gene TRBJ1-1; 7 bases match TRBD1. J was trimmed by 1 base and V by 8 bases; bases with no gene match: 1. The CDR3 is made up of 12 amino acids. Germline CDR1 WNHNN, CDR2 SYGVQD (reference sequence). The CDR3 DNA reads TGCGCCAGCGGGGACAGGAACACTGAAGCTTTCTTT. Translating it yields CASGDRNTEAFF.

The chain combines TRBV7-8 with TRBJ1-5; TRBD1 is a possible D gene (5 bases). The CDR3 runs 16 residues. With 2 bases removed from V and 2 bases from J, the gap between germline ends came to 13 bases. Germline-derived CDR1 and CDR2 are SGHVS and FQNEAQ. The CDR3 region is CASSLIPGAGNQPQHF. The CDR3 DNA reads TGTGCCAGCAGCTTAATCCCTGGGGCGGGCAATCAGCCCCAGCATTTT.

The J gene is TRBJ2-5, the V gene TRBV12-3 or TRBV12-4, with D perhaps matching TRBD1 or TRBD2 (5 bases each). V lost 3 bases, J lost 5 bases, and 10 bases lay in between. CDR3 length: 13 amino acids. The chain's CDR3 is CASSLRWGETQYF. The CDR3 region has the DNA TGTGCCAGCAGTTTGAGGTGGGGGGAGACCCAGTACTTC.

J is TRBJ1-2 and V is TRBV28, with D uncertain. The germline V gene encodes CDR1 MDHEN and CDR2 SYDVKM. With 2 bases removed from V and 4 bases from J, the gap between germline ends came to 17 bases. This CDR3 has 16 residues. The CDR3 DNA is TGTGCCAGCAGTTTACAAACCCGGGGTGTCGGCTATGGCTACACCTTC. It yields the protein CASSLQTRGVGYGYTF.